These 14 T cell receptor beta chains share one sample of origin, sequenced in a study of T cell repertoires in cytomegalovirus infection (dated by TCRdb to the late 2010s). The reads were generated on an Illumina HiSeq 1500. The raw public reads went through TCRdb reprocessing: fastp at Q25, MiXCR clone calling, in-frame beta chains kept. Here each entry gathers all rows of one CDR3 protein and keeps the most common genes and DNA. The sample has about 490,000 distinct CDR3 sequences on record, 16% of them singletons. 20% to 30% of the sample goes to the ten largest clones. The sequencing sample was made of CD8+ T cells from PBMCs. The receptors shown here come from a human donor in good health (CMV status not recorded). Some clones in this sample may be carry-over from other donors' samples.

In its sample, this clonotype was seen many times. The chain employs TRBV5-6 and TRBJ2-7, with 8 bases aligning to TRBD1. V gave up 4 bases and J gave up 3 bases; unmatched junction bases: 6. CDR3 size: 14 residues. CDR1 is SGHDT, CDR2 YYEEEE, per germline. CDR3 DNA sequence: TGTGCCAGCAGCCGGACAGGGAATCACTACGAGCAGTACTTC. Translating it yields CASSRTGNHYEQYF. The variable domain in full, with the rest retrieved from reference TRBV5-6 and TRBJ2-7, is DAGVTQSPTHLIKTRGQQVTLRCSPKSGHDTVSWYQQALGQGPQFIFQYYEEEERQRGNFPDRFSGHQFPNYSSELNVNALLLGDSALYLCASSRTGNHYEQYFGPGTRLTVT.

This clonotype was counted ten times or more. V usage is TRBV7-9 and J usage is TRBJ1-1; unclear D gene. The CDR3 contains 12 residues. CDR1 is SEHNR, CDR2 FQNEAQ, per germline (reference sequence). V was pared by 4 bases and J by 3 bases, with 6 bases between. CDR3 sequence (DNA): TGTGCCAGCAGCTCCACCGACACTGAAGCTTTCTTT. This codes for CASSSTDTEAFF.

V gene TRBV6-8 combines with J gene TRBJ2-1, with TRBD2 matching 10 bases. CDR1 and CDR2 from the germline V gene are MNHGY and SAAAGT. This CDR3 has 19 amino acids. The J segment lost 6 bases and the V segment lost 5 bases, leaving 19 bases of the junction unmatched. This CDR3 is CASSAPGLAYTRESNEQFF. The DNA of the CDR3 is TGTGCCAGCAGTGCACCGGGACTAGCGTACACCAGAGAGAGCAATGAGCAGTTCTTC.

In its sample, this clonotype was seen many times. The chain carries TRBV29-1 and TRBJ1-1, with D tentatively TRBD1 (6 bases). The CDR3 extends over 11 amino acids. V shed 2 bases and J shed 8 bases, with 9 bases lying between them. Germline values: CDR1 SQVTM, CDR2 ANQGSEA. CDR3 region: CSVERRGEAFF. CDR3 DNA: TGCAGCGTTGAACGCAGGGGAGAAGCTTTCTTT.

This clonotype appeared many times. V and J are TRBV7-3 and TRBJ2-7; 9 bases line up with TRBD1. The germline V gene has CDR1 SGHTA and CDR2 FQGTGA. V shed 5 bases and J 3 bases; nucleotides not matched to a gene: 8. The CDR3 sequence is 15 residues long. The CDR3 here is CASSTGTGSHYEQYF. In nucleotides, the CDR3 is TGTGCCAGCAGCACCGGGACAGGGTCTCACTACGAGCAGTACTTC.

This clonotype was recorded many times. The chain links TRBV6-1 to TRBJ1-4; TRBD1 matches 9 bases. This CDR3 has 16 amino acids. The V segment lost 0 bases and the J segment 10 bases; nucleotides outside the gene matches: 9. The germline CDR1 and CDR2 sequences are MNHNS and SASEGT. CDR3 in DNA: TGTGCCAGCAGTGAAGCTAGGGGACAGGGAGATGGAAAACTGTTTTTT. This encodes CASSEARGQGDGKLFF.

This clonotype has just a few counts. V and J are TRBV3-1 and TRBJ1-2; no clear D gene. The V end lost 1 base, the J end lost 0 bases, and 12 bases lay between the germline ends. The CDR3 covers 16 residues. The germline V gene encodes CDR1 LGHDT and CDR2 YNNKEL (reference sequence). The CDR3 sequence: CASSQVKGYSNYGYTF. The CDR3 DNA reads TGTGCCAGCAGCCAAGTGAAGGGATACTCTAACTATGGCTACACCTTC.

This clonotype occurred a few times. This chain links TRBV24-1 with TRBJ2-3; TRBD2 might be the D (5 bases). Per the germline V gene, CDR1 is KGHDR and CDR2 is SFDVKD. The CDR3 has 17 amino acids. Trimming left V 7 bases short and J 0 bases short, with 19 bases between. The CDR3 protein is CATSPRRGSVSTDTQYF. The CDR3 bases are TGTGCCACCAGCCCTCGAAGAGGGTCCGTTAGCACAGATACGCAGTATTTT.

This clonotype was found once. The chain uses TRBV5-6 and TRBJ2-4; D possibly corresponds to TRBD1 (5 bases). This CDR3 has 13 residues. The V gene lost 0 bases and the J gene lost 14 bases, with 15 bases spanning the gap. Germline CDR1 SGHDT, CDR2 YYEEEE. The CDR3 bases are TGTGCCAGCAGCTTGGGTACAGGTAACTTAAAGTACTTC. Translation gives CASSLGTGNLKYF.

This clonotype was observed a few times. J is TRBJ1-1 and V is TRBV27; 8 positions match TRBD1. There are 13 residues in the CDR3. CDR1 and CDR2 (germline): MNHEY, SMNVEV (reference sequence). J was trimmed by 7 bases and V by 5 bases; bases with no gene match: 6. The CDR3 here is CASSAYTGGEAFF. For the CDR3, the DNA is TGTGCCAGCAGTGCCTACACAGGGGGTGAAGCTTTCTTT.

This clonotype was counted ten times or more. The rearrangement joins TRBV7-8 to TRBJ2-7; no clear D gene. CDR1 and CDR2 (germline): SGHVS, FQNEAQ. Trimming stripped 4 bases from V and 3 bases from J, with 16 bases between. The CDR3 runs to 15 residues. CDR3 amino acids: CASSSVLDKSYEQYF. The CDR3 bases are TGTGCCAGCAGCTCCGTACTGGATAAGAGCTACGAGCAGTACTTC.

This clonotype was detected many times. The J gene is TRBJ2-1, the V gene TRBV7-9; D remains unclear. The CDR3 contains 13 residues. The V gene lost 1 base and the J gene lost 12 bases, with 13 bases spanning the gap. CDR1 and CDR2 (germline): SEHNR, FQNEAQ (reference sequence). CDR3 region: CASSLDPFPRQFF. Here the CDR3 DNA reads TGTGCCAGCAGCTTAGATCCATTCCCCCGGCAGTTCTTC.

This clonotype was seen a few times. The chain combines TRBV27 with TRBJ2-7, with D possibly being TRBD2 (5 bases). The CDR3 contains 15 residues. Trimming left V 3 bases short and J 4 bases short, with 16 bases between. Germline V gives CDR1 MNHEY, CDR2 SMNVEV (reference sequence). CDR3 loop: CASSLVRASGYEQYF. The CDR3 nucleotides read TGTGCCAGCAGTTTGGTGAGGGCCTCAGGATACGAGCAGTACTTC.

This clonotype was counted many times. This chain links TRBV6-1 with TRBJ2-3, with 9 bases identical to TRBD1. CDR3 length: 15 amino acids. Germline CDR1 MNHNS, CDR2 SASEGT. V lost 10 bases, J lost 3 bases, and 11 bases stayed unmatched. The CDR3: CATSLGTGLTDTQYF. CDR3 nucleotide sequence: TGTGCCACCTCTCTGGGGACAGGGCTGACAGATACGCAGTATTTT.